Here is one T cell receptor beta chain with its context. Its antigen is not identified. The data derive from a study of cytotoxic CD8 clonotypes in ibrutinib-treated CLL. Study-wide findings and caveats: Patients had baseline clonality above age-matched healthy donors, and this clonality moved with circulating CD8+ T-cell counts. With treatment, public clonotypes, which were uncommon, either contracted or remained stable. Samples were collected at differing times from sustained-remission and progressing patients.

Depths of 1 in 200,000 to 1 in 1 million T cells were the sequencing target. The method was immunoSEQ multiplex PCR; TCRdb's version includes in-frame clones alone and lacks a portion of them. The table includes 190,000 or so clones, about 72% detected once. This CDR3 contains 16 residues. V lost 4 bases, J lost 5 bases, and 10 bases stayed unmatched. Looked up from germline, CDR1 is SGHDT and CDR2 is YYEEEE. This chain uses TRBV5-6 with TRBJ1-5, with 9 positions matching TRBD1. The material sequenced was PBMCs, taken after 24 months of ibrutinib treatment. The TCR comes from a human donor with chronic lymphocytic leukemia. CDR3 region: CASSTGRTGADQPQHF. The CDR3 DNA reads as TGTGCCAGCAGCACCGGGCGGACAGGGGCAGATCAGCCCCAGCATTTT. Full variable domain (remainder filled in from reference TRBV5-6 and TRBJ1-5): DAGVTQSPTHLIKTRGQQVTLRCSPKSGHDTVSWYQQALGQGPQFIFQYYEEEERQRGNFPDRFSGHQFPNYSSELNVNALLLGDSALYLCASSTGRTGADQPQHFGDGTRLSIL.